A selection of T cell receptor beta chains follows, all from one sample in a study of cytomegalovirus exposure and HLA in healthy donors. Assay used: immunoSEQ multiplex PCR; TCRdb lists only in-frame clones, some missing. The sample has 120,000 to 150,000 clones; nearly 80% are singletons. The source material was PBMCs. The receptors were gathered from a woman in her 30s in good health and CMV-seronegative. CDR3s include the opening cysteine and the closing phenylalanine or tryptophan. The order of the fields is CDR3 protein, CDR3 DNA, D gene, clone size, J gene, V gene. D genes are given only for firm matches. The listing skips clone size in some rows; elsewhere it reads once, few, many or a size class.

CDR3: CASSPGTGSNTEAFF
DNA: TGTGCCAGCTCACCCGGGACAGGGAGTAACACTGAAGCTTTCTTT
D: TRBD1
size: NA
J: TRBJ1-1
V: TRBV18

CDR3: CASSLLAGGANEQFF
DNA: TGTGCCAGCAGTCTGCTAGCGGGGGGCGCGAATGAGCAGTTCTTC
D: TRBD2
size: once
J: TRBJ2-1
V: TRBV27

CDR3: CASSTTLDRPNTGELFF
DNA: TGTGCCAGCAGCACTACCTTGGACAGGCCGAACACCGGGGAGCTGTTTTTT
D: TRBD1
size: NA
J: TRBJ2-2
V: TRBV7-9

CDR3: CASSSWTGGSPLHF
DNA: TGTGCCAGCAGTTCCTGGACAGGGGGATCACCCCTCCACTTT
D: TRBD1
size: NA
J: TRBJ1-6
V: TRBV27

CDR3: CASSYSEEVEQFF
DNA: TGTGCCAGCAGTTACTCTGAGGAGGTAGAGCAGTTCTTC
D: NA
size: NA
J: TRBJ2-1
V: TRBV6-5

CDR3: CASSGRGTEAFF
DNA: TGTGCCAGCAGTGGGAGGGGCACTGAAGCTTTCTTT
D: NA
size: NA
J: TRBJ1-1
V: TRBV6-5

CDR3: CASSSLGTVNEQFF
DNA: TGTGCCAGCAGTTCATTAGGGACAGTCAATGAGCAGTTCTTC
D: TRBD1
size: once
J: TRBJ2-1
V: TRBV6-5

CDR3: CASTKEANEKLFF
DNA: TGTGCCAGCACCAAAGAGGCTAATGAAAAACTGTTTTTT
D: NA
size: NA
J: TRBJ1-4
V: TRBV6-5

CDR3: CSVEVTGGQGAKTQYF
DNA: TGCAGCGTTGAAGTGACGGGGGGACAGGGGGCGAAGACCCAGTACTTC
D: TRBD1
size: NA
J: TRBJ2-5
V: TRBV29-1

CDR3: CASSSRVLSQGGTEAFF
DNA: TGTGCCAGCAGCTCTCGAGTGCTGTCACAGGGGGGGACTGAAGCTTTCTTT
D: TRBD1
size: NA
J: TRBJ1-1
V: TRBV5-6

CDR3: CASSYVRTVNTEAFF
DNA: TGTGCCAGCAGTTACGTGCGGACAGTGAACACTGAAGCTTTCTTT
D: NA
size: NA
J: TRBJ1-1
V: TRBV6-5

CDR3: CASSRTGGGGIPGELFF
DNA: TGTGCCAGCAGCCGGACGGGAGGGGGCGGGATTCCCGGGGAGCTGTTTTTT
D: NA
size: NA
J: TRBJ2-2
V: TRBV4-2

CDR3: CASSPGTGNTGELFF
DNA: TGTGCCAGCAGCCCCGGGACAGGGAACACCGGGGAGCTGTTTTTT
D: TRBD1
size: NA
J: TRBJ2-2
V: TRBV4-2

CDR3: CASSSLRQEPYNEQFF
DNA: TGTGCCAGCAGTTCCCTACGCCAAGAACCCTACAATGAGCAGTTCTTC
D: NA
size: NA
J: TRBJ2-1
V: TRBV6-5

CDR3: CAWSDGGNTEAFF
DNA: TGTGCCTGGAGTGACGGAGGGAACACTGAAGCTTTCTTT
D: NA
size: few
J: TRBJ1-1
V: TRBV30

CDR3: CASSLARGGYETQYF
DNA: TGTGCCAGCAGCTTAGCGCGGGGGGGCTACGAGACCCAGTACTTC
D: TRBD2
size: NA
J: TRBJ2-5
V: TRBV7-9

CDR3: CASSPRLTGGSYEQYF
DNA: TGTGCCAGCAGTCCCCGCCTTACCGGGGGCTCCTACGAGCAGTACTTC
D: NA
size: NA
J: TRBJ2-7
V: TRBV28

CDR3: CASSYRPSTDTQYF
DNA: TGTGCCAGCAGTTACCGTCCTAGCACAGATACGCAGTATTTT
D: NA
size: NA
J: TRBJ2-3
V: TRBV6-5

CDR3: CASSTQGRGGYTF
DNA: TGCGCCAGCAGCACACAGGGGAGAGGTGGCTACACCTTC
D: TRBD1
size: NA
J: TRBJ1-2
V: TRBV5-1

CDR3: CASSTTGYTEAFF
DNA: TGTGCCAGCAGTACAACAGGGTACACTGAAGCTTTCTTT
D: NA
size: NA
J: TRBJ1-1
V: TRBV27

CDR3: CASSYRWTGELFF
DNA: TGTGCCAGCAGCTACCGGTGGACCGGGGAGCTGTTTTTT
D: NA
size: NA
J: TRBJ2-2
V: TRBV7-2

CDR3: CASSQAGGGNTEAFF
DNA: TGTGCCAGCAGCCAAGCGGGGGGCGGGAACACTGAAGCTTTCTTT
D: NA
size: NA
J: TRBJ1-1
V: TRBV14

CDR3: CASSSQGPRTDTQYF
DNA: TGTGCCAGCAGCTCACAGGGCCCGAGGACAGATACGCAGTATTTT
D: NA
size: NA
J: TRBJ2-3
V: TRBV2

CDR3: CASSLHEGGGYGYTF
DNA: TGCGCCAGCAGCTTGCATGAAGGGGGCGGCTATGGCTACACCTTC
D: TRBD1
size: once
J: TRBJ1-2
V: TRBV5-1

CDR3: CASSFLAGLSEQFF
DNA: TGTGCCAGCAGCTTCCTCGCAGGTTTGTCGGAGCAGTTCTTC
D: NA
size: once
J: TRBJ2-1
V: TRBV7-2

CDR3: CASSFGASNQPQHF
DNA: TGTGCCAGCAGTTTTGGGGCCTCCAATCAGCCCCAGCATTTT
D: NA
size: once
J: TRBJ1-5
V: TRBV27

CDR3: CASSFSGTTNTEAFF
DNA: TGTGCCAGCAGCTTCTCCGGGACAACCAACACTGAAGCTTTCTTT
D: NA
size: NA
J: TRBJ1-1
V: TRBV5-5

CDR3: CSVEGLAESSYEQYF
DNA: TGCAGCGTTGAGGGACTAGCGGAGAGCTCCTACGAGCAGTACTTC
D: TRBD2
size: NA
J: TRBJ2-7
V: TRBV29-1